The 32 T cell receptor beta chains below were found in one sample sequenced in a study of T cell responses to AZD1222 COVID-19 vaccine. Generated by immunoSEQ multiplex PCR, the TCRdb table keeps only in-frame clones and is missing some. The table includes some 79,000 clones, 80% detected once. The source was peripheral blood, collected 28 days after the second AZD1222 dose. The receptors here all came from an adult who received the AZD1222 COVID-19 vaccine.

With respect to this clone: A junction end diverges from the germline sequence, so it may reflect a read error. The CDR3 is CASREDAAKDQPQHF. In DNA, the CDR3 is TGTGCCAGCAGGGAAGACGCGGCTAAGGATCAGCCCCAGCATTTT. The chain uses TRBV6-1 and TRBJ1-5, with D unresolved. The CDR3 covers 15 residues. The germline V gene has CDR1 MNHNS and CDR2 SASEGT.

The CDR3 is CASSLVTAHGYTF. CDR3 coding DNA: TGTGCCAGCAGCTTAGTGACAGCACATGGCTACACCTTC. This chain joins TRBV7-8 and TRBJ1-2, with a tentative D call TRBD1 (5 bases). Between the trimmed V and J ends, which lost 1 base and 6 bases, there was a span of 9 bases. The CDR3 loop spans 13 amino acids. Germline lookup yields CDR1 SGHVS and CDR2 FQNEAQ.

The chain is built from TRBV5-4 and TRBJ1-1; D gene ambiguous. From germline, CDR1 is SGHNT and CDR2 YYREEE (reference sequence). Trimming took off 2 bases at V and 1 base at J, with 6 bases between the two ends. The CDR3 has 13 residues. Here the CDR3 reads CASSFGGNTEAFF. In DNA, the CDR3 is TGTGCCAGCAGCTTCGGAGGGAACACTGAAGCTTTCTTT. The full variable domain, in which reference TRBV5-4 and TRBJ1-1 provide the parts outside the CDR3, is ETGVTQSPTHLIKTRGQQVTLRCSSQSGHNTVSWYQQALGQGPQFIFQYYREEENGRGNFPPRFSGLQFPNYSSELNVNALELDDSALYLCASSFGGNTEAFFGQGTRLTVV.

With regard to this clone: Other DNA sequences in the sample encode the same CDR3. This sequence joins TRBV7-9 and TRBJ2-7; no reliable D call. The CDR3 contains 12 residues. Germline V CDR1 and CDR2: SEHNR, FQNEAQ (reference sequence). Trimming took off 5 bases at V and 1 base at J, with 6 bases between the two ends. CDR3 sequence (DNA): TGTGCCAGCAGCCTTGTGTCCTACGAGCAGTACTTC. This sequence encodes CASSLVSYEQYF.

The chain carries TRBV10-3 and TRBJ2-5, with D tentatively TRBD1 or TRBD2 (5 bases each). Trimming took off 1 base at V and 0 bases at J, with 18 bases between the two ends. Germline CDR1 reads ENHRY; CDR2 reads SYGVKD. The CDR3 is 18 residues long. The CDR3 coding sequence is TGTGCCATCAGTGAGTGGTTCTTAAGGGGACCGAACCAAGAGACCCAGTACTTC. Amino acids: CAISEWFLRGPNQETQYF.

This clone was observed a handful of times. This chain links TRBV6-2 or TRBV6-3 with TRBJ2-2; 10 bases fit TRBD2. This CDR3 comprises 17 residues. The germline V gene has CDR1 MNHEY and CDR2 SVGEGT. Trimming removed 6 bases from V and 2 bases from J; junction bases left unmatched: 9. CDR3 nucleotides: TGTGCCAGCAGCTATGGACTAGCGGTGTTAAACACCGGGGAGCTGTTTTTT. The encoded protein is CASSYGLAVLNTGELFF.

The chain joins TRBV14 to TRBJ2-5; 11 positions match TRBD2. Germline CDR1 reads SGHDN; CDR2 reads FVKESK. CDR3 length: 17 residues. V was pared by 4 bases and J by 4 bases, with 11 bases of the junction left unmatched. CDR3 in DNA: TGTGCCAGCAGCCGCGGCACTAGCGGGAGTTGGATAGAGACCCAGTACTTC. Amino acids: CASSRGTSGSWIETQYF.

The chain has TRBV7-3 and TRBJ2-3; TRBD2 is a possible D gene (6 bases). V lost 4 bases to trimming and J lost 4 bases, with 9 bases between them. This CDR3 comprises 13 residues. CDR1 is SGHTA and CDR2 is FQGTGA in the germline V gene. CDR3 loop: CASSYGTADTQYF. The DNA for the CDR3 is TGTGCCAGCAGCTATGGGACTGCAGATACGCAGTATTTT.

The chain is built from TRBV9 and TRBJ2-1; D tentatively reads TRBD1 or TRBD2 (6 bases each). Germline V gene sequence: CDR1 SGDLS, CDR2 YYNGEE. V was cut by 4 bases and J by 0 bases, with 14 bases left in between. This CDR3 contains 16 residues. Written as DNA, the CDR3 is TGTGCCAGCAGCTCTAGGGGGGTTAGCTCCTACAATGAGCAGTTCTTC. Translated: CASSSRGVSSYNEQFF.

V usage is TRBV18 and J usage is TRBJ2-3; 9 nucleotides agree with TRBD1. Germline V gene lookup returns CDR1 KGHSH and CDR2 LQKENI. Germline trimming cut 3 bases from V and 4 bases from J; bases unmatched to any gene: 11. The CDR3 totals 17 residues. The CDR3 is CASSPPGQGYGADTQYF. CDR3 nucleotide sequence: TGTGCCAGCTCACCTCCGGGACAGGGATATGGTGCAGATACGCAGTATTTT. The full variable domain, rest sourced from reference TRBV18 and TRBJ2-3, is NAGVMQNPRHLVRRRGQEARLRCSPMKGHSHVYWYRQLPEEGLKFMVYLQKENIIDESGMPKERFSAEFPKEGPSILRIQQVVRGDSAAYFCASSPPGQGYGADTQYFGPGTRLTVL.

CDR3 loop: CASSFRRDSPLHF. CDR3 nucleotide sequence: TGTGCCAGTAGTTTCCGCAGAGATTCACCCCTCCACTTT. The genes are TRBV19 and TRBJ1-6; D uncertain. Germline V CDR1 and CDR2: LNHDA, SQIVND (reference sequence). The V gene lost 5 bases and the J gene lost 8 bases, with 10 bases spanning the gap. The CDR3 covers 13 residues.

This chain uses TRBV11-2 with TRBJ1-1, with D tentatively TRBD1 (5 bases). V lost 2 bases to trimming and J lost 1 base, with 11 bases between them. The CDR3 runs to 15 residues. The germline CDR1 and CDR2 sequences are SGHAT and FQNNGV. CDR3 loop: CASSLSVQGNTEAFF. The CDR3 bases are TGTGCCAGCAGCTTATCGGTCCAGGGGAACACTGAAGCTTTCTTT.

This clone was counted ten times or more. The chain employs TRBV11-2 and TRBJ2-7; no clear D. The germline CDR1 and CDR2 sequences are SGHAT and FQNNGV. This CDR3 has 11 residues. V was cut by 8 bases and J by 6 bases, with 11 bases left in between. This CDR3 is CASGDRGEQYF. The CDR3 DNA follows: TGTGCCAGCGGAGATCGTGGCGAGCAGTACTTC.

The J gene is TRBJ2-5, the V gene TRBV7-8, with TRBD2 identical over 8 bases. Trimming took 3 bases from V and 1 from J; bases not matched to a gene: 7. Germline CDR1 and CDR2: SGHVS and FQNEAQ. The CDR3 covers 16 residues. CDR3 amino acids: CASSFGAGGLQETQYF. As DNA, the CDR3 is TGTGCCAGCAGCTTCGGTGCGGGAGGTCTCCAAGAGACCCAGTACTTC.

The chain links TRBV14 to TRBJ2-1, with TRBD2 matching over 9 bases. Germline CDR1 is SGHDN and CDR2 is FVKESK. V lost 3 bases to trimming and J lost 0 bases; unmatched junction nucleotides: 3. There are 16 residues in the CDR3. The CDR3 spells CASSHETSGSYNEQFF. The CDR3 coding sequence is TGTGCCAGCAGCCATGAGACTAGCGGCTCCTACAATGAGCAGTTCTTC.

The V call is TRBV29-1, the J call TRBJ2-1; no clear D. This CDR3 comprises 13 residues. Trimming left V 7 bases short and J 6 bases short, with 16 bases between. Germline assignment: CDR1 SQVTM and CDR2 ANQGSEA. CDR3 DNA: TGCAGCGCCGCCCTCGAGTGGGGCAATGAGCAGTTCTTC. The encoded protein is CSAALEWGNEQFF.

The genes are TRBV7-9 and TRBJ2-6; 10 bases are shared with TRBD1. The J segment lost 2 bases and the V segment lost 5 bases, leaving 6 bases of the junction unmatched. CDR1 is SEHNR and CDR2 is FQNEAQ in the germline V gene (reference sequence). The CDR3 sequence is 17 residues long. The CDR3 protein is CASSATGGAAGANVLTF. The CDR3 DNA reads TGTGCCAGCAGCGCGACAGGGGGCGCGGCTGGGGCCAACGTCCTGACTTTC. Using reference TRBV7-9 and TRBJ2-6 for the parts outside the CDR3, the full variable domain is DTGVSQNPRHKITKRGQNVTFRCDPISEHNRLYWYRQTLGQGPEFLTYFQNEAQLEKSRLLSDRFSAERPKGSFSTLEIQRTEQGDSAMYLCASSATGGAAGANVLTFGAGSRLTVL.

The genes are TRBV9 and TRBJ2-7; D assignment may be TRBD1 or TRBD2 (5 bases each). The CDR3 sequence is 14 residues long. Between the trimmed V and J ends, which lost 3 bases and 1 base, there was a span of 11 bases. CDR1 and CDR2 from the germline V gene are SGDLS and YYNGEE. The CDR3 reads CASSGGRTSYEQYF. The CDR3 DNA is TGTGCCAGCAGCGGGGGACGTACTTCCTACGAGCAGTACTTC.

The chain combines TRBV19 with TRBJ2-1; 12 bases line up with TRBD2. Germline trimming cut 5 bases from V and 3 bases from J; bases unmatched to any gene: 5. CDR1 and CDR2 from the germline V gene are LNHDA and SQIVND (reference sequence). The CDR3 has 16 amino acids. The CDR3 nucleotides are TGTGCCAGTAGTCTAGCGGGGGGGCCCCTCTACAATGAGCAGTTCTTC. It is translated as CASSLAGGPLYNEQFF.

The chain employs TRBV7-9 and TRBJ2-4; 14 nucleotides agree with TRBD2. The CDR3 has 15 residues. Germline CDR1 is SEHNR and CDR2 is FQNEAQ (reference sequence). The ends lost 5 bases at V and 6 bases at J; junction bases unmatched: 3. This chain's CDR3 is CASSRLAGGLNIQYF. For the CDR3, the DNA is TGTGCCAGCAGCCGACTAGCGGGGGGGTTAAACATTCAGTACTTC.

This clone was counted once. CDR3 nucleotides: TGTGCCAGCAGCCCGTCGGGGGGGAGCGCCTACGAGCAGTACTTC. As protein: CASSPSGGSAYEQYF. The chain links TRBV7-3 to TRBJ2-7; 8 positions agree with TRBD2. Per the germline V gene, CDR1 is SGHTA and CDR2 is FQGTGA. The CDR3 has 15 amino acids. The trim removed 5 bases at V and 2 bases at J, leaving 8 bases unmatched.

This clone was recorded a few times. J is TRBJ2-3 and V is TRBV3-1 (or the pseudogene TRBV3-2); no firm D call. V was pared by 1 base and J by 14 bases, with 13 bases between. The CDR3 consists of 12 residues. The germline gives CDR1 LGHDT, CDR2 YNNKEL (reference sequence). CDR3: CASSQVTAATYF. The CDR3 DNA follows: TGTGCCAGCAGCCAAGTTACGGCGGCAACGTATTTT.

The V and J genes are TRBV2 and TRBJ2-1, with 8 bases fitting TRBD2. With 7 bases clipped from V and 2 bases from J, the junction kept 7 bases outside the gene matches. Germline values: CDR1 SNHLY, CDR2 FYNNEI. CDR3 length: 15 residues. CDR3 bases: TGTGCCAGCACCGGGGGGGGAAGCGCCTACAATGAGCAGTTCTTC. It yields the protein CASTGGGSAYNEQFF.

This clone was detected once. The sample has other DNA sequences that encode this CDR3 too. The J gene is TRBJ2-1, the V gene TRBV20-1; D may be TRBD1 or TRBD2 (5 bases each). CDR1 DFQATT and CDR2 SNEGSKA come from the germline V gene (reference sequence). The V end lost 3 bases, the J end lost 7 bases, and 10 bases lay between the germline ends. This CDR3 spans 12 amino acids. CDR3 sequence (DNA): TGCAGTGCTAGTCAGGGCGGGAATGAGCAGTTCTTC. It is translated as CSASQGGNEQFF.

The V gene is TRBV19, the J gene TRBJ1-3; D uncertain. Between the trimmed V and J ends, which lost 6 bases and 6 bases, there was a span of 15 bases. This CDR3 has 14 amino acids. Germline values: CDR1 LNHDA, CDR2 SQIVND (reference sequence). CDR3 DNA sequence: TGTGCCAGTAGGACCGACCGATGGGAAAACACCATATATTTT. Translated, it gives CASRTDRWENTIYF. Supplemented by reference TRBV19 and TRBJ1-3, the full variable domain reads DGGITQSPKYLFRKEGQNVTLSCEQNLNHDAMYWYRQDPGQGLRLIYYSQIVNDFQKGDIAEGYSVSREKKESFPLTVTSAQKNPTAFYLCASRTDRWENTIYFGEGSWLTVV.

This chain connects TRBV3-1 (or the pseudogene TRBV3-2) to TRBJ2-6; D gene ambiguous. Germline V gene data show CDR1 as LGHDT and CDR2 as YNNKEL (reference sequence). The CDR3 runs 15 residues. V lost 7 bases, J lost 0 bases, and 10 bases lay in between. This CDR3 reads CASNRISSGANVLTF. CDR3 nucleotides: TGTGCCAGCAATCGGATCAGCTCTGGGGCCAACGTCCTGACTTTC.

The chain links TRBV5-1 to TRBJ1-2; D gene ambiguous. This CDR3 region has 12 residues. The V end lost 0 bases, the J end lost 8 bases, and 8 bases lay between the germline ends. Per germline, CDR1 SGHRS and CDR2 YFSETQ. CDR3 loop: CASSLGAPGYTF. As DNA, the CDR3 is TGCGCCAGCAGCTTGGGTGCGCCAGGCTACACCTTC.

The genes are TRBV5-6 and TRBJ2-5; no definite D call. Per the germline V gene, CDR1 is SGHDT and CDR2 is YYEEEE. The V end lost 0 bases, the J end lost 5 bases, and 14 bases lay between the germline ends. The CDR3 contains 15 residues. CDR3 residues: CASSLEGSSRETQYF. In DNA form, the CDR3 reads TGTGCCAGCAGCTTGGAAGGCTCTAGTCGTGAGACCCAGTACTTC.

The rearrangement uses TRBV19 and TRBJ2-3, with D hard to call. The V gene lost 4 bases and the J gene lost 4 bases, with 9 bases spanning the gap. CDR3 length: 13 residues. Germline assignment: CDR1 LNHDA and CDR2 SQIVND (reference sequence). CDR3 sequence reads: CASSRAMADTQYF. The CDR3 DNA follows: TGTGCCAGTAGTAGAGCGATGGCAGATACGCAGTATTTT. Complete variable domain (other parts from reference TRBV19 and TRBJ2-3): DGGITQSPKYLFRKEGQNVTLSCEQNLNHDAMYWYRQDPGQGLRLIYYSQIVNDFQKGDIAEGYSVSREKKESFPLTVTSAQKNPTAFYLCASSRAMADTQYFGPGTRLTVL.

CDR3 protein: CASSDRGDYGYTF. CDR3 DNA: TGTGCCAGTAGTGACAGGGGTGACTATGGCTACACCTTC. The rearrangement joins TRBV19 to TRBJ1-2, with 8 bases lining up with TRBD1. Germline V gene sequence: CDR1 LNHDA, CDR2 SQIVND (reference sequence). V dropped 5 bases and J dropped 3; count of bases not matched to a gene: 2. This CDR3 contains 13 residues.

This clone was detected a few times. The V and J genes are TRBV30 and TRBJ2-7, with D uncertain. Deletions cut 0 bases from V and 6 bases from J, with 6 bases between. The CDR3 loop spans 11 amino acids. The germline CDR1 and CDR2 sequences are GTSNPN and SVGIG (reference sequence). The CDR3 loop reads CAWSVGAEQYF. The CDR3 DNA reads TGTGCCTGGAGTGTCGGCGCCGAGCAGTACTTC.

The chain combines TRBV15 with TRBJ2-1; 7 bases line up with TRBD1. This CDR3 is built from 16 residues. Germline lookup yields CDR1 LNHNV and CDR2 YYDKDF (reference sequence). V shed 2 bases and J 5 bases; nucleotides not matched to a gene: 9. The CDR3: CATSRNRGRTHNEQFF. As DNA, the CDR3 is TGTGCCACCAGCAGAAACAGGGGACGGACCCACAATGAGCAGTTCTTC.